This T cell receptor (beta chain) appears in the sequencing data of a study of cytomegalovirus exposure and HLA in healthy donors (dated by TCRdb to the late 2010s). Some background on the complete study: According to a later analysis, the roughly 120 validation repertoires were produced on the same platform as the 666 repertoires of the first cohort. The study was designed to test whether signatures of past pathogen exposure could be identified by cataloging public T cell receptors. In addition to the first cohort of 650 to 750 subjects, a separate validation cohort of approximately 120 different subjects was used. To predict cytomegalovirus infection status, the study combined high-throughput TCR immunosequencing, statistical association of individual TCRs with disease status, and machine learning.

Study-wide findings and limitations: Cytomegalovirus status was reported to be diagnosed by the classifier with high specificity and sensitivity in both the original and validation cohorts. Three of the identified cytomegalovirus-associated TCR beta chains were confirmed in vitro to be specific for cytomegalovirus antigens. The authors suggested that the approach could potentially be extended to other disease states and immunological phenotypes. Subsequent analysis determined that TCRs grouped into clusters in the first cohort also showed a tendency toward co-occurrence across the 120 validation repertoires, and approximately 93% of cluster scores exceeded 0. In the study, 150 to 200 TCR beta chains were listed as associated with cytomegalovirus. All 130 or so repertoires were used to score co-occurrence in the validation cohort in a later analysis, because that analysis had no HLA typing for the cohort. While some public TCRs were present in many individuals, most TCR sequences turned up only very rarely across donors.

The library was obtained by the immunoSEQ multiplex PCR assay. The paper's processing steps were these. To diagnose cytomegalovirus status from the catalog of TCR beta chain sequences, a statistical classification framework was built. The immuneACCESS repertoire file appears here via TCRdb, limited to in-frame rearrangements. These files lack a portion of the clones; in checked studies, under half of the deficit traces to unresolved V genes, and the cause of the others is not known. The DNA gave D and trimming, while V, J and clone size come from that table. This sample is represented by under 200,000 clones; about 90% of them were singletons. Of the sample, over 2.5% falls within the top ten clones. About this clone: Its antigen is currently not known. No much larger clone exists at a distance of one base, and base qualities are not known.

Separate from the approximately 670-subject first cohort, the validation cohort of about 120 subjects was the group to which the donors belonged. At the junction V is shortened by 4 bases and J by 7 bases; bases outside the gene matches: 9. Taken from cysteine to phenylalanine, the CDR3 has 14 residues. Only the CDR3 region is kept as DNA, spanning 42 bases read in frame from base 1. The germline V gene (reference sequence) yields SGHNT for CDR1 and YYREEE for CDR2. Sequenced sample: PBMCs. This TCR was recovered from a woman aged 18-29 years in good health and CMV-seropositive. This chain is built from TRBV5-4 and TRBJ2-7, with 9 middle bases fitting TRBD1. The DNA sequence is TGTGCCAGCAGCCGCGGACAGGGGTTGGGAGAGCAGTACTTC. This codes for CASSRGQGLGEQYF.